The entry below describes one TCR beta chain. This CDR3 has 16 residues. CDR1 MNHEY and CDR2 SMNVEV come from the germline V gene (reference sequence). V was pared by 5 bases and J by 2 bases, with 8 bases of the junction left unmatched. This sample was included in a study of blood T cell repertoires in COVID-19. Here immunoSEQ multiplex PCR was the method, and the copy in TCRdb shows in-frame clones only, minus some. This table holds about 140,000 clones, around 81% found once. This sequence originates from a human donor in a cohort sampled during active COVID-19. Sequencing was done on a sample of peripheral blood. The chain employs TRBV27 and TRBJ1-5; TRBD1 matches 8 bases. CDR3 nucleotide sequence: TGTGCCAGCAGTCCCTTAGGGACAGGACGCAATCAGCCCCAGCATTTT. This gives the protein CASSPLGTGRNQPQHF.